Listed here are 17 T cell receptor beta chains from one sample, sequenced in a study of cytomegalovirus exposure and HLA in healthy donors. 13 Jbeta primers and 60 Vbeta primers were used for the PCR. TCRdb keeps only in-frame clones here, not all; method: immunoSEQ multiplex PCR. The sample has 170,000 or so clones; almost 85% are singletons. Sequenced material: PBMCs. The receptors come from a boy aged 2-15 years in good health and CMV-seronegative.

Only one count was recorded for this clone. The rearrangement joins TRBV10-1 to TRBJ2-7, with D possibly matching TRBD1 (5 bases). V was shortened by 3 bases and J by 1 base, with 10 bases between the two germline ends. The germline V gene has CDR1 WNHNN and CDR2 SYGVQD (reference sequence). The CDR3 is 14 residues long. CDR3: CASSEAAGSYEQYF. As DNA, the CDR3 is TGCGCCAGCAGTGAAGCAGCAGGGTCCTACGAGCAGTACTTC.

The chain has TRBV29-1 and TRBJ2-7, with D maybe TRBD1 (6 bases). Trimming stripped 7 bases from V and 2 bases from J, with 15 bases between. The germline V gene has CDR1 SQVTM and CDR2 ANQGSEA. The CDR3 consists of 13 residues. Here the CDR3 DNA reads TGCAGCGCCGGGACAACGGATACCTACGAGCAGTACTTC. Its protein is CSAGTTDTYEQYF.

Here the CDR3 DNA reads TGTGCCAGTAGTATCCACCACACAGGGATGAATGAAGCTTTCTTT. This encodes CASSIHHTGMNEAFF. V gene TRBV19 combines with J gene TRBJ1-1; weak D call: TRBD1 (6 bases). The CDR3 length is 15 residues. Germline values: CDR1 LNHDA, CDR2 SQIVND (reference sequence). Trimming removed 3 bases at V and 7 bases at J, with 18 bases between.

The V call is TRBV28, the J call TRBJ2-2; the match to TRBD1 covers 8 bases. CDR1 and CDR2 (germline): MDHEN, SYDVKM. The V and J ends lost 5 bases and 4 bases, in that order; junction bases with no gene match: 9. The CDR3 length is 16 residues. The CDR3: CASSPDRGAFTGELFF. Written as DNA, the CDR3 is TGTGCCAGCAGTCCTGACAGGGGAGCATTCACCGGGGAGCTGTTTTTT. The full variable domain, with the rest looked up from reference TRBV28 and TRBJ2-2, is DVKVTQSSRYLVKRTGEKVFLECVQDMDHENMFWYRQDPGLGLRLIYFSYDVKMKEKGDIPEGYSVSREKKERFSLILESASTNQTSMYLCASSPDRGAFTGELFFGEGSRLTVL.

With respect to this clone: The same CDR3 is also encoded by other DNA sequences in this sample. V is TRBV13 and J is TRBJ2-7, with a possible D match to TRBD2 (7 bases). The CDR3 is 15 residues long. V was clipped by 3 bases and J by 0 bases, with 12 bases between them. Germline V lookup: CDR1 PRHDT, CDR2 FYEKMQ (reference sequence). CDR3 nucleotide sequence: TGTGCCAGCAGCTTGGGGGGGCGTCCCTCCTACGAGCAGTACTTC. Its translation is CASSLGGRPSYEQYF.

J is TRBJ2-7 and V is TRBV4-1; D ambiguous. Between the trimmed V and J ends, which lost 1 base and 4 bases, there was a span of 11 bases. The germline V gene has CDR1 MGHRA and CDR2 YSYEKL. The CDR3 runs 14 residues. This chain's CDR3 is CASSQVFTSYEQYF. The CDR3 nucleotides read TGCGCCAGCAGCCAAGTCTTTACGAGTTACGAGCAGTACTTC.

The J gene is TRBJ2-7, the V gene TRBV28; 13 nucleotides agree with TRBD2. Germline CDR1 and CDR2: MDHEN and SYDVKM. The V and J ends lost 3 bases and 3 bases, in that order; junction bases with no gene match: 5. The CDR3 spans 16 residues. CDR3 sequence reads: CASSFLGTSGIYEQYF. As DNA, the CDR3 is TGTGCCAGCAGTTTCCTCGGGACTAGCGGGATCTACGAGCAGTACTTC.

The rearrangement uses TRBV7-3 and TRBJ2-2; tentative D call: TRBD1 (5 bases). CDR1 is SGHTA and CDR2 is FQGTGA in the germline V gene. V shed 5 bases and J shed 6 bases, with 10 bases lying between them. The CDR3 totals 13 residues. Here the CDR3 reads CASSQLRAGELFF. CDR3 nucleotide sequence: TGTGCCAGCAGCCAACTCAGGGCCGGGGAGCTGTTTTTT.

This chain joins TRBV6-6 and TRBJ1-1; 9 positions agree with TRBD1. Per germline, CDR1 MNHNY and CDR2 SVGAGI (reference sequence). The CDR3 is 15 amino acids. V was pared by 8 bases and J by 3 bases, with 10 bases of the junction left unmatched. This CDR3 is CASGGQGTWDTEAFF. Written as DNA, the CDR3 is TGTGCCAGCGGGGGACAGGGAACTTGGGACACTGAAGCTTTCTTT.

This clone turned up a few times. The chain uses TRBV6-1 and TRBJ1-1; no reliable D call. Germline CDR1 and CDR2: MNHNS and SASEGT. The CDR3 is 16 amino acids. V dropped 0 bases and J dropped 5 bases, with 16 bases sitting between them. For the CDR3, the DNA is TGTGCCAGCAGTGAAGCCTGGACTTCCCGATTTACTGAAGCTTTCTTT. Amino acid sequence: CASSEAWTSRFTEAFF.

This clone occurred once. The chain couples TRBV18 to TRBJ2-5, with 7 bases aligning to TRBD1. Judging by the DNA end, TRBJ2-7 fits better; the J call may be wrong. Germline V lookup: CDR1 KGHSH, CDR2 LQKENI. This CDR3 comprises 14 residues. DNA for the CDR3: TGTGCCAGCTCACCATCAGGGGGTTCGGGCGAGCAGTACTTC. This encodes CASSPSGGSGEQYF.

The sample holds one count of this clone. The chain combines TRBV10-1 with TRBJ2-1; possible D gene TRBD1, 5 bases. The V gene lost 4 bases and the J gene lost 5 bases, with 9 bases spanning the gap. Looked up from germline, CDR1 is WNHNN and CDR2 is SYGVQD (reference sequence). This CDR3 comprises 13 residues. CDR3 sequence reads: CASSGQGDNEQFF. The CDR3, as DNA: TGCGCCAGCAGTGGTCAAGGGGACAATGAGCAGTTCTTC.

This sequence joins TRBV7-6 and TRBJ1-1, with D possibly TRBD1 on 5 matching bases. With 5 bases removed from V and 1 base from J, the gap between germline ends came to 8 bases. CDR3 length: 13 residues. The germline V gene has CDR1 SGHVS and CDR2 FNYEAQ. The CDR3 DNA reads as TGTGCCAGCAGCACGACAGAGAACACTGAAGCTTTCTTT. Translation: CASSTTENTEAFF.

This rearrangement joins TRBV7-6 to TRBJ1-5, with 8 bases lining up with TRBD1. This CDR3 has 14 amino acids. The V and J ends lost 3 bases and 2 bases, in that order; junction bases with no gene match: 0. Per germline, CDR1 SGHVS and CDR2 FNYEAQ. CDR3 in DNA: TGTGCCAGCAGCTTGGACAGGGGCAATCAGCCCCAGCATTTT. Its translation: CASSLDRGNQPQHF.

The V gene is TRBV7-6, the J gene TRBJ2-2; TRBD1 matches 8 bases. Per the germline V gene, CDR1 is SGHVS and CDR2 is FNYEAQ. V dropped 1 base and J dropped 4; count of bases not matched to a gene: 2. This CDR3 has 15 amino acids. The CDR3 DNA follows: TGTGCCAGCAGCTTAGAGCAGGGGGCCACCGGGGAGCTGTTTTTT. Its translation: CASSLEQGATGELFF.

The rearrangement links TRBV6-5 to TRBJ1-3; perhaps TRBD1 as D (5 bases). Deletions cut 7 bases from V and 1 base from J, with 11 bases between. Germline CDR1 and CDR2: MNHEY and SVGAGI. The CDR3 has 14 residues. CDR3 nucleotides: TGTGCCAGCATCGCGGGGACGTCTGGAAACACCATATATTTT. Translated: CASIAGTSGNTIYF.

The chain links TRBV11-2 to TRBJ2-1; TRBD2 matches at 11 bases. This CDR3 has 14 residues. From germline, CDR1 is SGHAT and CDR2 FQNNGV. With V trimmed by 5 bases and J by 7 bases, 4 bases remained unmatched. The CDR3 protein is CASSPIAGGNEQFF. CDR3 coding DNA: TGTGCCAGCAGCCCTATAGCGGGAGGGAATGAGCAGTTCTTC.